This T cell receptor (beta chain) was captured by sequencing in a study of T cell repertoires in cytomegalovirus infection. V lost 6 bases to trimming and J lost 5 bases; unmatched junction nucleotides: 10. The CDR3 has 14 amino acids. Germline V gives CDR1 DFQATT, CDR2 SNEGSKA (reference sequence). Using its own MiXCR run on the reads, TCRdb lists one record per CDR3 protein. The data show about 310,000 distinct CDR3 sequences, about a tenth seen once. This clonotype was observed at least ten times. The sequence was collected from a human donor in good health (CMV status not recorded). Some clones in this sample may be carry-over from other donors' samples. V gene TRBV20-1 combines with J gene TRBJ1-1; 9 nucleotides agree with TRBD1. What was sequenced was PBMCs. The CDR3 region is CSASKGGQGTEAFF. The CDR3 DNA follows: TGCAGTGCGAGCAAGGGGGGACAGGGTACTGAAGCTTTCTTT.